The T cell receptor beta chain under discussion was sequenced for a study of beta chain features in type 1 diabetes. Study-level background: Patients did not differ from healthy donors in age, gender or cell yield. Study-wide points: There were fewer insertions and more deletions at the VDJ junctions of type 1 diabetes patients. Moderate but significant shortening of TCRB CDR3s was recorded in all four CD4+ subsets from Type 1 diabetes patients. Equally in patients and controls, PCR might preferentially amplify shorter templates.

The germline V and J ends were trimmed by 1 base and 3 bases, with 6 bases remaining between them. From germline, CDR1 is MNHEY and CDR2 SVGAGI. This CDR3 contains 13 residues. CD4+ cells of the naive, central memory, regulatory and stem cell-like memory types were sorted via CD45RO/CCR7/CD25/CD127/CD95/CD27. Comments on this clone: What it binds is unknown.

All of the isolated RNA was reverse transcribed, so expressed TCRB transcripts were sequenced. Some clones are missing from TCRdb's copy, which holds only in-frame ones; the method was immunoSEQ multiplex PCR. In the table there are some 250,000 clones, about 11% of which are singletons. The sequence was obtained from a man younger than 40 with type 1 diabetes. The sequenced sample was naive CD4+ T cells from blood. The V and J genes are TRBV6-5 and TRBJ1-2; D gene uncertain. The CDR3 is CASSYLSDYGYTF. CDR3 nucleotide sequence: TGTGCCAGCAGTTACTTATCTGACTATGGCTACACCTTC.